This T cell receptor beta chain was profiled in a study of metastatic and nonmetastatic thyroid tumors (dated by TCRdb to the early 2020s). Study-wide context: The researchers compared repertoires between peripheral blood samples and tumor or nodule tissue samples from patients with malignant or benign thyroid disease. Points the paper makes about the study in general: In both blood and tumor samples, malignant tumors were reported to have significantly higher TCR beta diversity than benign nodules.

None of the patients had been given any treatment before thyroid surgery. The study retrospectively analysed patient clinical samples collected from about 2012 to 2018 using T-cell receptor beta sequencing. Library preparation employed PCR. Instrument used: Illumina HiSeq 4000. High-throughput sequencing was used to profile the TCR beta-chain CDR3 region of every patient. As for the original processing: A classifier to discriminate distant-metastatic papillary thyroid cancer patients was built from CDR3 differences across clinicopathological groups. The Shannon index was used to measure repertoire diversity, and the Morisita-Horn index was used to measure how similar tumor and blood repertoires were. The public reads were run again by TCRdb, first through fastp at Q25 and then through MiXCR, and only productive beta chains were kept. The V and J calls and clone size are TCRdb's, not the authors'. Present in this sample are roughly 16,000 clones, 31% of which were seen just once. Together, the top ten hold approximately 10% of the sample.

This clone is regarded as medium-sized (0.01 to 0.1%). The specificity of this receptor is unknown. The input lacks base qualities; no much larger clone sits a single base away. The sequenced sample consisted of blood. This TCR was sampled from a female donor with papillary thyroid cancer or a benign thyroid nodule (not recorded which). Some clones in this sample may be carry-over from other donors' samples.

The CDR3 corresponds to CASSPTSSAVSTGELFF. The nucleotide sequence is TGTGCCAGCAGTCCAACTTCTTCGGCGGTCTCGACCGGGGAGCTGTTTTTT. This receptor chain uses TRBV2 and TRBJ2-2; no D gene is confidently identified. The germline V gene gives CDR1 as SNHLY and CDR2 as FYNNEI. Including the terminal cysteine and phenylalanine, the CDR3 comprises 17 residues. Only the CDR3 part of the read is kept: 51 bases, read in frame from the first base. V loses 5 bases, J loses 5 bases, and the germline ends lie 21 bases apart.